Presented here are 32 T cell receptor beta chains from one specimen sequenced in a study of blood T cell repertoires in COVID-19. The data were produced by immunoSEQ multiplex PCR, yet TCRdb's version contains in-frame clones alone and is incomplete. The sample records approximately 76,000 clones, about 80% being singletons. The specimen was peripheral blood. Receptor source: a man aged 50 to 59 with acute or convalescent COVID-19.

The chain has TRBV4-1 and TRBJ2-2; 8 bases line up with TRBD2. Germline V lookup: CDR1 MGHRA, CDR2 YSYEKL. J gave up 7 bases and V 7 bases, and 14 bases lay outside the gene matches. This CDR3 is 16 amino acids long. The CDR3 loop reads CASTERSGGQSGELFF. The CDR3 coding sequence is TGCGCCAGCACCGAGCGCTCGGGGGGGCAAAGCGGGGAGCTGTTTTTT.

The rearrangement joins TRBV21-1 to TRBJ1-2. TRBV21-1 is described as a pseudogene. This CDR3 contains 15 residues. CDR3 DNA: TGTGCCAGCAGCAAAGATTCGGGGGATCCCTATGGCTACACCTTC. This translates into CASSKDSGDPYGYTF.

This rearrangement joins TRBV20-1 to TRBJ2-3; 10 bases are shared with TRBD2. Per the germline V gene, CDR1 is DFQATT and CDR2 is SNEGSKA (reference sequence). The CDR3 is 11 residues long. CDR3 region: CRLAGADTQYF. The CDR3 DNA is TGCAGGCTAGCGGGAGCAGATACGCAGTATTTT.

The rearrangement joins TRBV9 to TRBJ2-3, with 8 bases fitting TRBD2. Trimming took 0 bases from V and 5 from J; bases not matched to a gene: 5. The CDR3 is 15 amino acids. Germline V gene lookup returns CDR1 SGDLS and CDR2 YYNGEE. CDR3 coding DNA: TGTGCCAGCAGCGTAGCGGGAGGGCCGATAGATACGCAGTATTTT. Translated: CASSVAGGPIDTQYF.

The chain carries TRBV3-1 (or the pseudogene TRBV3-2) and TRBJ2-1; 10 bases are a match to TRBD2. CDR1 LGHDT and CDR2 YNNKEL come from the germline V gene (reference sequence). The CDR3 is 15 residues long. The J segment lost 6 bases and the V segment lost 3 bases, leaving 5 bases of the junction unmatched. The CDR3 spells CASSHSSGSVNEQFF. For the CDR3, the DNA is TGTGCCAGCAGCCATTCTAGCGGGAGTGTCAATGAGCAGTTCTTC.

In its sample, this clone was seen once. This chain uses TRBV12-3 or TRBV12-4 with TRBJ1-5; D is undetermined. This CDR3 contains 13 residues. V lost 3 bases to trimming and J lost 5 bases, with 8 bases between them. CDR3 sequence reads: CASSFAEDQPQHF. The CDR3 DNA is TGTGCCAGCAGTTTTGCAGAAGATCAGCCCCAGCATTTT.

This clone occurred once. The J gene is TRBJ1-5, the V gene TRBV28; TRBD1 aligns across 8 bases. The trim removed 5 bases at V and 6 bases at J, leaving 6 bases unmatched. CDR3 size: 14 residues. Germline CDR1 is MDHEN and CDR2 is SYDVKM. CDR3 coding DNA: TGTGCCAGCAGTGAGATGACAGGGGCTCAGCCCCAGCATTTT. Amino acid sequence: CASSEMTGAQPQHF.

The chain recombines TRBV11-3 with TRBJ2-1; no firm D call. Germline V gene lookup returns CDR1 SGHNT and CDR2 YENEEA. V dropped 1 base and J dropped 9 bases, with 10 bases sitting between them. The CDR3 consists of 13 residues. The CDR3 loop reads CASSLGVEAEQFF. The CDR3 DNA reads TGTGCCAGCAGCTTAGGAGTCGAGGCTGAGCAGTTCTTC.

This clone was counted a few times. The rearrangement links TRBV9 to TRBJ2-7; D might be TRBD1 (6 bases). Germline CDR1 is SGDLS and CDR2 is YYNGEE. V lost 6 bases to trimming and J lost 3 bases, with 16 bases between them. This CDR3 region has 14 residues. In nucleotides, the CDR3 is TGTGCCAGCAAAAACAGGGTTCCGGTCTACGAGCAGTACTTC. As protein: CASKNRVPVYEQYF.

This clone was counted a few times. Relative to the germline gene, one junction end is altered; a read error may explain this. The CDR3 protein is CASRGDTGLSFCF. The CDR3, as DNA: TGTGCCAGCAGGGGAGACACTGGGTTATCCTTTTGCTTC. This sequence joins TRBV5-5 and TRBJ2-7, with D maybe TRBD2 (5 bases). Germline values: CDR1 SGHKS, CDR2 YYEKEE (reference sequence). The CDR3 sequence is 13 residues long.

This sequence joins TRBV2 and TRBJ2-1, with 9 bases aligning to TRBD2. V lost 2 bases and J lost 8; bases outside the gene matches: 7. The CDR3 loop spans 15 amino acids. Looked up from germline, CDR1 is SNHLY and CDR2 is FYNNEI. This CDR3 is CASSELAGRVYEQFF. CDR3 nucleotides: TGTGCCAGCAGTGAACTAGCGGGAAGGGTCTATGAGCAGTTCTTC.

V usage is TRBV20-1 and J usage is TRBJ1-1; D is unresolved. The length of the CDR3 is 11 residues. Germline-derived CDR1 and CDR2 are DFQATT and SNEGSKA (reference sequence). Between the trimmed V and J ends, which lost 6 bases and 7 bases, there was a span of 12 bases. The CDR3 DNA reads TGCAGTGCCGTCCAGGCCGGTGAAGCTTTCTTT. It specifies CSAVQAGEAFF.

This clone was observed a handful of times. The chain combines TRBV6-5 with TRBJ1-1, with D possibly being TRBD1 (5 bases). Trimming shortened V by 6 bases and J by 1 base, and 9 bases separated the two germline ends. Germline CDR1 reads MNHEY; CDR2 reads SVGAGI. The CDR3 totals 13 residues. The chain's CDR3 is CASSQGRNTEAFF. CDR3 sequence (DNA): TGTGCCAGCAGCCAGGGTAGGAACACTGAAGCTTTCTTT.

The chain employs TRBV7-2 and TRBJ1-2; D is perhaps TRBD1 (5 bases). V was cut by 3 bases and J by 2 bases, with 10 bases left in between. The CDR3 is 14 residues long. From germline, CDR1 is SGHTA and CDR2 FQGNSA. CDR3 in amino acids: CASSFRQTNYGYTF. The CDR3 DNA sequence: TGTGCCAGCAGCTTTCGACAGACAAACTATGGCTACACCTTC.

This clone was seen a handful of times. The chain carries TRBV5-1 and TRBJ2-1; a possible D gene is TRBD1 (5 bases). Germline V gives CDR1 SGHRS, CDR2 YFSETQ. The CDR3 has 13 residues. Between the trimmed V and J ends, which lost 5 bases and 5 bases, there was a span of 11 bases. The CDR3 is CASSNPGNNEQFF. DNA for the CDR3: TGCGCCAGCAGTAATCCAGGGAACAATGAGCAGTTCTTC. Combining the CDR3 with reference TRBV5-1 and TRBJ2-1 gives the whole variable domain KAGVTQTPRYLIKTRGQQVTLSCSPISGHRSVSWYQQTPGQGLQFLFEYFSETQRNKGNFPGRFSGRQFSNSRSEMNVSTLELGDSALYLCASSNPGNNEQFFGPGTRLTVL.

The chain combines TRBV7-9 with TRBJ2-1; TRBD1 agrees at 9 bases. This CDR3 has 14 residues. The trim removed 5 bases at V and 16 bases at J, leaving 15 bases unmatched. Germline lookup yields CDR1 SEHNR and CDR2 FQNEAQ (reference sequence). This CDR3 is CASSRNRGREDLFF. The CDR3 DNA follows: TGTGCCAGCAGCCGGAACAGGGGGCGTGAAGATCTATTCTTC.

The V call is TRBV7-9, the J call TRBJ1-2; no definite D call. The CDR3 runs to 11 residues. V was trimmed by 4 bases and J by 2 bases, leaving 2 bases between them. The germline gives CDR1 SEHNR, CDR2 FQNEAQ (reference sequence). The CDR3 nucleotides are TGTGCCAGCAGCTCGAACTATGGCTACACCTTC. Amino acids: CASSSNYGYTF.

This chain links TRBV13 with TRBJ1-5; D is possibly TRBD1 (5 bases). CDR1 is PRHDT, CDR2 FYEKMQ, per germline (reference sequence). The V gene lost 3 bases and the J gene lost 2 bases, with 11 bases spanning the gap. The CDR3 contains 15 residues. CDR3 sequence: CASSFRGGGNQPQHF. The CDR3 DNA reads TGTGCCAGCAGCTTTAGGGGAGGGGGCAATCAGCCCCAGCATTTT.

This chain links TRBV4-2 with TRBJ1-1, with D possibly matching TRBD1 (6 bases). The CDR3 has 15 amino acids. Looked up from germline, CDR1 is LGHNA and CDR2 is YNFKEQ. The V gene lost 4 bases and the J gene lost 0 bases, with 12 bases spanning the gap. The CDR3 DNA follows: TGTGCCAGCAGCCGGACAGCTGAGATGAACACTGAAGCTTTCTTT. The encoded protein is CASSRTAEMNTEAFF.

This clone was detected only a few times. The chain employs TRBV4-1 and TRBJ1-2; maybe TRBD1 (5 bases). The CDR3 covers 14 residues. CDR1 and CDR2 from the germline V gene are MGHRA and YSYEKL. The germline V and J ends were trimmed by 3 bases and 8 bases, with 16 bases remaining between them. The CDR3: CASSQDTYGDGYTF. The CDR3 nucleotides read TGCGCCAGCAGCCAGGACACCTATGGTGACGGCTACACCTTC.

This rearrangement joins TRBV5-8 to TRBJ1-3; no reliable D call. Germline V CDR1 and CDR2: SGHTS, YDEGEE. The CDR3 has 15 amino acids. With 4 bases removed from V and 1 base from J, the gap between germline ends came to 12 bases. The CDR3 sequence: CASSLKPNSGNTIYF. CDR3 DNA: TGTGCCAGCAGCCTAAAACCGAATTCTGGAAACACCATATATTTT.

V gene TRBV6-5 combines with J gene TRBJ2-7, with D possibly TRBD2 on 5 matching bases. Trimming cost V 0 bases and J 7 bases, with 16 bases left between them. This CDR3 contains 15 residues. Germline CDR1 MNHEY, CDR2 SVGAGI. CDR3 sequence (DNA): TGTGCCAGCAGTTACTCATGGACTGACTCGGGGGAGCAGTACTTC. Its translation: CASSYSWTDSGEQYF.

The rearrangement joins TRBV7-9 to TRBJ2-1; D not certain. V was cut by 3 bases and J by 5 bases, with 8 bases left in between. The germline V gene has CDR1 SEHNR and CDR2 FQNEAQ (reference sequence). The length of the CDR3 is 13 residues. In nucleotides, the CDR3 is TGTGCCAGCAGCTTGATGCAGAACAATGAGCAGTTCTTC. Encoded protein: CASSLMQNNEQFF.

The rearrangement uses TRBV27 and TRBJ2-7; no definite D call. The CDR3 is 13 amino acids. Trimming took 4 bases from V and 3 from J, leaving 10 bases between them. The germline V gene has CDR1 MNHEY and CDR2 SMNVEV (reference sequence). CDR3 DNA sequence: TGTGCCAGCAGTTCTCGCGGAAACTACGAGCAGTACTTC. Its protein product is CASSSRGNYEQYF.

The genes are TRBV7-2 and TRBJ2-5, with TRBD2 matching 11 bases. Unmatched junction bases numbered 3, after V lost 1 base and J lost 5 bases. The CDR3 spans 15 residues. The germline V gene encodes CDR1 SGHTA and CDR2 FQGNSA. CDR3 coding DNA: TGTGCCAGCAGCTTAGGGCTAGCGGGAGGCGAGACCCAGTACTTC. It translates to CASSLGLAGGETQYF.

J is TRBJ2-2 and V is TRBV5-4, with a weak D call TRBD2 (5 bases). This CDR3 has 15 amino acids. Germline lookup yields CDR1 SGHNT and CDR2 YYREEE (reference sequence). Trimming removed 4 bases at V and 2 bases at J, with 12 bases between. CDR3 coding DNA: TGTGCCAGCAGCACCCTCGGGAAAAACACCGGGGAGCTGTTTTTT. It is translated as CASSTLGKNTGELFF.

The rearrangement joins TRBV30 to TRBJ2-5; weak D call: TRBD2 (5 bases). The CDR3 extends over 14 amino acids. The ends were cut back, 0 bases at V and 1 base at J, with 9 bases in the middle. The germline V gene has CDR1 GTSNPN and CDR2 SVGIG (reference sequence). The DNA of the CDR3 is TGTGCCTGGAGTGTCGGAGGACTCCAAGAGACCCAGTACTTC. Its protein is CAWSVGGLQETQYF.

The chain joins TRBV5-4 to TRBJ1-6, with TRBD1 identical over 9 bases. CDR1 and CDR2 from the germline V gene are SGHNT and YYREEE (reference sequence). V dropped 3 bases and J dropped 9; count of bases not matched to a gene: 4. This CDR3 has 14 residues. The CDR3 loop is CASSSGTGTSPLHF. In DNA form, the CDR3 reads TGTGCCAGCAGCTCCGGGACAGGGACTTCACCCCTCCACTTT.

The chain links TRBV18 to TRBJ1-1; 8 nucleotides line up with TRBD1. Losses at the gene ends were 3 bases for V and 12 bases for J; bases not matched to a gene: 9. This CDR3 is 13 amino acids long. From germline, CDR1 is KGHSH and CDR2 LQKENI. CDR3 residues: CASSPGQQGESFF. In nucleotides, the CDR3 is TGTGCCAGCTCACCCGGCCAACAGGGGGAGTCTTTCTTT.

The CDR3 spells CASSQGVRRREEQYF. The DNA for the CDR3 is TGTGCCAGCAGCCAAGGAGTTCGGAGGAGAGAAGAGCAGTACTTC. The genes are TRBV14 and TRBJ2-7; weak D call: TRBD2 (5 bases). The CDR3 has 15 residues. Germline V gives CDR1 SGHDN, CDR2 FVKESK. V lost 1 base to trimming and J lost 7 bases, with 17 bases between them.

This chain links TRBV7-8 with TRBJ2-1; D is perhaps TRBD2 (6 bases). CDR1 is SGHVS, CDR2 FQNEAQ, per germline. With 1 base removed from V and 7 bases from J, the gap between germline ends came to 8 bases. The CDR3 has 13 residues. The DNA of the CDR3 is TGTGCCAGCAGCTTAGTGCGGGGTAATGAGCAGTTCTTC. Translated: CASSLVRGNEQFF.

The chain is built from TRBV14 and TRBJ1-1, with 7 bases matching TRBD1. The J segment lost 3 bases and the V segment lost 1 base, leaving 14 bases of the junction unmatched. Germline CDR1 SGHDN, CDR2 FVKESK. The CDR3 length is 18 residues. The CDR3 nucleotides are TGTGCCAGCAGCCAAGTTTCCCCTGTCACAGGGGTTTACACTGAAGCTTTCTTT. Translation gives CASSQVSPVTGVYTEAFF.